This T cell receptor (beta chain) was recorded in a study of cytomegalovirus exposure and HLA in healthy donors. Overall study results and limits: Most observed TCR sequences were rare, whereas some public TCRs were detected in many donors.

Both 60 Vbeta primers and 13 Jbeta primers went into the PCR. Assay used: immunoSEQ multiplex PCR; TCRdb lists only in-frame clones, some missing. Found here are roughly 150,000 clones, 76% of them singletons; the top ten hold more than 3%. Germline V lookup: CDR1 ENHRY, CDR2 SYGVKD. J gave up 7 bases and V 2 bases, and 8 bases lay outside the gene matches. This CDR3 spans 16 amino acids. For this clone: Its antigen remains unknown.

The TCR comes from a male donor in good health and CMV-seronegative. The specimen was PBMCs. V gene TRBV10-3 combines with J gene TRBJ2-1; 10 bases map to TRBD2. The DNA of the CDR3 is TGTGCCATCAGTGAGGGGGTAGCGGGAGGTCTGAATGAGCAGTTCTTC. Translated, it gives CAISEGVAGGLNEQFF.